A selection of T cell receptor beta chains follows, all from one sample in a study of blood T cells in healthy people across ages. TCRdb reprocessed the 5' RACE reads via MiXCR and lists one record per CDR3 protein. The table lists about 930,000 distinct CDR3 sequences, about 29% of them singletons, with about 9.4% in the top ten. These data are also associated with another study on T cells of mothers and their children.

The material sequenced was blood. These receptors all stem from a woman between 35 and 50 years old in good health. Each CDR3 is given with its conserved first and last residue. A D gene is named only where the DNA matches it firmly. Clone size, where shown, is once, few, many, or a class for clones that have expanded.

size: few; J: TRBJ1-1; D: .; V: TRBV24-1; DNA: TGTGCCACCAGTGACTCCCCGGGGACTGAAGCTTTCTTT; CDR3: CATSDSPGTEAFF
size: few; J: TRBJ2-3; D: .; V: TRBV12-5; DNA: TGTGCTAGTGGTTCACTCCTGGGTGATACGCAGTATTTT; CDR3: CASGSLLGDTQYF
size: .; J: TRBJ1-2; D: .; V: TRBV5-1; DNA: TGCGCCAGCAGCTTTCAGGACACCTTAAGGGATGGCTACACCTTC; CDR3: CASSFQDTLRDGYTF
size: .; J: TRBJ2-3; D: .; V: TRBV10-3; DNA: TGTGCCATCTCCGAATACGGGGCGCAGTATTTT; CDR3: CAISEYGAQYF
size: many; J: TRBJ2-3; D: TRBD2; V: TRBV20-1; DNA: TGCAGTGCTCCCAACGGGGGGGCTCGTACAGATACGCAGTATTTT; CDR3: CSAPNGGARTDTQYF
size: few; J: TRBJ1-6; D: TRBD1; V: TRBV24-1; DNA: TGTGCCACCAGTGATTACACCGGGACAGCAAATTCACCCCTCCACTTT; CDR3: CATSDYTGTANSPLHF
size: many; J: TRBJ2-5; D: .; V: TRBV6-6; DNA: TGTGCCAGCAGCCATAAAGTTGAGACCCAGTACTTC; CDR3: CASSHKVETQYF
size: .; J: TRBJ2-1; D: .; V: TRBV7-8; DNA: TGTGCCAGCAACTCGCGCGCTAGCGTCGGGGAGCAGTTCTTC; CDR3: CASNSRASVGEQFF
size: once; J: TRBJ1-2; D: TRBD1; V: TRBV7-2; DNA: TGTGCCAGCAGTCGCGCCGGACAGGAAAACTATGGCTACACCTTC; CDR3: CASSRAGQENYGYTF
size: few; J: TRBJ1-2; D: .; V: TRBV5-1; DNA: TGCGCCAGCAGCTTGGCGGAGGCGGGCTATGGCTACACCTTC; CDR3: CASSLAEAGYGYTF
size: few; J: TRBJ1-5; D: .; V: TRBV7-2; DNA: TGTGCCAGCAGCTTAGCGGGACCTCTCAATCAGCCCCAGCATTTT; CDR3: CASSLAGPLNQPQHF
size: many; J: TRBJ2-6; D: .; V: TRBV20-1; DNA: TGCAGTGCTAGAGCGGGTGGTGGGGCCAACGTCCTGACTTTC; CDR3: CSARAGGGANVLTF
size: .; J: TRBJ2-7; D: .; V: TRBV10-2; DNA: TGCGCCAGCAGTGAGTCCGTCTACGAGCAGTACTTC; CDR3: CASSESVYEQYF
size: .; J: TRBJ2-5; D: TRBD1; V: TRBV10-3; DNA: TGTGCCATCAGGGGGGACAGCCAAGAGACCCAGTACTTC; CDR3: CAIRGDSQETQYF
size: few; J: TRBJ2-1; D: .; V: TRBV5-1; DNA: TGCGCCAGCAGCTTCCCGGGACCTTACAATAAGCAGTTCTTC; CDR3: CASSFPGPYNKQFF
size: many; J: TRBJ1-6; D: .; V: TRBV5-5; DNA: TGTGCCAGCAGCTTCCTAGGACAGCTGAGTAATTCACCCCTCCACTTT; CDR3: CASSFLGQLSNSPLHF
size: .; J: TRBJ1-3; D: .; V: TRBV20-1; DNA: TGCAGTGCGCGAAAATTCTCTGGAAACACCATATATTTT; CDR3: CSARKFSGNTIYF
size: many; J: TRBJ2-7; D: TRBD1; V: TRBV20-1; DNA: TGCAGTGCTCCAAGACAGGGTCCCTCCTACGAGCAGTACTTC; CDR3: CSAPRQGPSYEQYF
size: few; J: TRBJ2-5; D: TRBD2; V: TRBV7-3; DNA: TGTGCCTCGGGGAGGGGAGAGGAGACCCAGTACTTC; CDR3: CASGRGEETQYF
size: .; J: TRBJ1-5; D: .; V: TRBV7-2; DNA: TGTGCCAGCAGTGTTGACAGTCTTAATCAGCCCCAGCATTTT; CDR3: CASSVDSLNQPQHF
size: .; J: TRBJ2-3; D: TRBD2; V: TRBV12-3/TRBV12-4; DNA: TGTGCCAGTCGACTAGCGGGGGGAGCAGATGTGGAGTATTTT; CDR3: CASRLAGGADVEYF
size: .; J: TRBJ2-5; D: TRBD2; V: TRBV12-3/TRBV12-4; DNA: TGTGCCAGCAGTTTAATACTAGCGGTCCGTGAGACCCAGTACTTC; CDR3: CASSLILAVRETQYF
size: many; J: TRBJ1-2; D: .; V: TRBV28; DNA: TGTGCCAGCAGTTTCCAAGTCTATGGCTACACCTTC; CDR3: CASSFQVYGYTF
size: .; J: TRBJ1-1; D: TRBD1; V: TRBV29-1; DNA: TGCAGCGTGGGACAGGCAAGTGAAGCTTTCTTT; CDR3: CSVGQASEAFF
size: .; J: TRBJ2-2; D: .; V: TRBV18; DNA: TGTGCCAGCTCGGAAAATGTAAAGTCGAACACCGGGGAGCTGTTTTTT; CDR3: CASSENVKSNTGELFF
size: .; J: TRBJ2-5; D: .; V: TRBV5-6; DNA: TGTGCCAGCACCCCCTCTGGGGCTAAGTACCAAGAGACCCAGTACTTC; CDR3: CASTPSGAKYQETQYF
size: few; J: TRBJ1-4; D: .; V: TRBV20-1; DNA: TGCAGTGCCCAGGACGGTGCAACTAATGAAAAACTGTTTTTT; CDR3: CSAQDGATNEKLFF
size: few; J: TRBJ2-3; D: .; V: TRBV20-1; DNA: TGCAGTGCTACTTTGCTTACTAAGGTCACAGATACGCAGTATTTT; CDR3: CSATLLTKVTDTQYF
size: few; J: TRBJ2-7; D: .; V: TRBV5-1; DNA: TGCGCCAGCAAGGCGCGACCCGGGACACAGCCCTACGAGCAGTACTTC; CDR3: CASKARPGTQPYEQYF
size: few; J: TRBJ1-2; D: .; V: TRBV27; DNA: TGTGCCAGCAGCCAAGCGCAGATGGGTGGCTACACCTTC; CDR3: CASSQAQMGGYTF
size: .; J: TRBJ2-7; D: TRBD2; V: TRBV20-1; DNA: TGCAGTGCTAGAGTCCTAGGGACTAGCGGAGCTTGGGAGCAGTACTTC; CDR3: CSARVLGTSGAWEQYF
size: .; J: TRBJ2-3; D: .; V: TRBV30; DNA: TGTGCCTGGAGTGCAAGTCTAAGCACAGATACGCAGTATTTT; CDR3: CAWSASLSTDTQYF
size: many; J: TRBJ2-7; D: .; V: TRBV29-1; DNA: TGCAGCGTTGAATCCGCCAACTCCTACGAGCAGTACTTC; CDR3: CSVESANSYEQYF
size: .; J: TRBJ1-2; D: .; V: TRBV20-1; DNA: TGCAGTGCTAGGACCTCTTACGGCTACACCTTC; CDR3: CSARTSYGYTF
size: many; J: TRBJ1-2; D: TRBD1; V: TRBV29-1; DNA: TGCAGCGTTGTGGCCGGACAGGGAATGAGCTACACCTTC; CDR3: CSVVAGQGMSYTF
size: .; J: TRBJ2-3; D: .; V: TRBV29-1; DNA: TGCAGCACCAAACCCATGACTAGCACAGATACGCAGTATTTT; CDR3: CSTKPMTSTDTQYF
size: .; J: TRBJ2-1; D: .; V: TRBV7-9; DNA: TGTGCCAGCAGCTCCCTGGGGGGAGTTGGGGTCGATGAGCAGTTCTTC; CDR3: CASSSLGGVGVDEQFF
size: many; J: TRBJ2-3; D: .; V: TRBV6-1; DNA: TGTGCCAGCAGTGAAGCCCCAGGGAGCACAGATACGCAGTATTTT; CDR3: CASSEAPGSTDTQYF
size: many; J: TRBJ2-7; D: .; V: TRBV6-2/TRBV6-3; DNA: TGTGCCAGCAGTTACTCGAGAAGGGCTGGGTACGAGCAGTACTTC; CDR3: CASSYSRRAGYEQYF
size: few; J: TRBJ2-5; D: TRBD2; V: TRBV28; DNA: TGTGCCAGCAGGAAAGCGGGGGCTAGCCAAGAGACCCAGTACTTC; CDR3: CASRKAGASQETQYF
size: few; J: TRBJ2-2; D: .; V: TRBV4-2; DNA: TGTGCCAGCAGCCCTGGATCCGTTCACGACACCGGGGAGCTGTTTTTT; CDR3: CASSPGSVHDTGELFF
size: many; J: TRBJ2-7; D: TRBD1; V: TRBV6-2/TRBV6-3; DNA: TGTGCCAGCAGACTTGCGACAGGGGGCTCTTACGAGCAGTACTTC; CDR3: CASRLATGGSYEQYF
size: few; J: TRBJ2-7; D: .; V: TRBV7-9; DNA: TGTGCCAGCAGCTTAACACGCGAGCAGTACTTC; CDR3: CASSLTREQYF
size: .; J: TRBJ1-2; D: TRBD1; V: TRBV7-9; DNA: TGTGCCAGCAGCTTATCTACAGGGGGCGACTATGGCTACACCTTC; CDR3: CASSLSTGGDYGYTF
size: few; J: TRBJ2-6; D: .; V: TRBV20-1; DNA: TGCAGTGCTAGAGATCAGGCGAGGGTTCCAAGGGCCAACGTCCTGACTTTC; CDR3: CSARDQARVPRANVLTF
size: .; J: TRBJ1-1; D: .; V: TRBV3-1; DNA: TGTGCCAGCAGCCAAGAGCTCAGGGGTAATCGGGCTGAAGCTTTCTTT; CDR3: CASSQELRGNRAEAFF
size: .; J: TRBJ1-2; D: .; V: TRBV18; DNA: TGTGCCAGCTCACCTTCAGGCCCCGGGGTAAACTATGGCTACACCTTC; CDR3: CASSPSGPGVNYGYTF
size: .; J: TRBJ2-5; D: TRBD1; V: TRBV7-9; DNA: TGTGCCAGCAGCTTTGCGGACAGGGGTTTGGAGACCCAGTACTTC; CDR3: CASSFADRGLETQYF
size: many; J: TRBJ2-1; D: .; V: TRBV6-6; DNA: TGTGCCAGCAGTTCAAACAACAATGAGCAGTTCTTC; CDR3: CASSSNNNEQFF
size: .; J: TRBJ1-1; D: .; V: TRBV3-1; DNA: TGTGCCAGCAGCCGATCGGAGACAGAAAACACTGAAGCTTTCTTT; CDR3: CASSRSETENTEAFF
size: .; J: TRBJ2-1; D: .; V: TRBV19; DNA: TGTGCCAGTAGTGATAAGGCCCGGGTCTACAATGAGCAGTTCTTC; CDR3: CASSDKARVYNEQFF
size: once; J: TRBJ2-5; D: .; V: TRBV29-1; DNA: TGCAGCGTCCCCCGGGGCCCCCTCCGAGGGGATGAGCAGTACTTC; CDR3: CSVPRGPLRGDEQYF
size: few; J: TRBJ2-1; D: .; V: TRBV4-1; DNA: TGCGCCAGCAGCCAAGACGCCCAAGCGATAAACAATGAGCAGTTCTTC; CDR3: CASSQDAQAINNEQFF